This T cell receptor (beta chain) is drawn from a study of T-cell reconstitution after alpha-beta-depleted transplantation in children. This CDR3 region has 12 residues. The V gene end was trimmed by 3 bases and the J gene end by 7 bases; junction bases not matched to a gene: 2. Unique molecular identifiers were used to barcode this TCRbeta library. TCRdb used MiXCR to reprocess the PCR reads, holding one entry per CDR3 protein. The sample records around 500,000 distinct CDR3 sequences, approximately 13% being singletons. V gene TRBV12-3 or TRBV12-4 combines with J gene TRBJ1-2; 7 bases fit TRBD1. This TCR was recovered from a human donor who donated a stem cell graft to a child with combined immunodeficiency. The starting material was PBMCs from the stem cell graft donor, obtained from the stem cell graft. As DNA, the CDR3 is TGTGCCAGCAGTTTTCGACAGGGTGGCTACACCTTC. Translating it yields CASSFRQGGYTF.